Each of the 27 T cell receptor beta chains below was sequenced from the same sample in a study of early T cells in non-severe SARS-CoV-2 infection. TCRdb re-analysed the 5' RACE reads in MiXCR, keeping a single row per CDR3 protein. Among tens of thousands of distinct CDR3 sequences listed, approximately 6.5% were seen once. Sequencing was performed on whole blood, taken at baseline. The receptors here all came from an adult who was a healthcare worker with PCR-confirmed SARS-CoV-2 infection or an uninfected control (not recorded which).

This chain joins TRBV27 and TRBJ2-7; 12 positions match TRBD1. The ends lost 5 bases at V and 4 bases at J; junction bases unmatched: 6. The CDR3 spans 15 residues. Germline V gene data show CDR1 as MNHEY and CDR2 as SMNVEV (reference sequence). CDR3 DNA sequence: TGTGCCAGCAGTCTGGGACAGGGGGCTTTGTACGAGCAGTACTTC. It encodes CASSLGQGALYEQYF.

Comments on this clonotype: A much larger clone lies one base from this, so it may be a read error. This rearrangement joins TRBV7-9 to TRBJ2-5; D is possibly TRBD1 (5 bases). Trimming left V 4 bases short and J 1 base short, with 7 bases between. CDR3 length: 13 residues. CDR1 is SEHNR, CDR2 FQNEAQ, per germline (reference sequence). The CDR3 is CASSYDSQETQYF. DNA for the CDR3: TGTGCCAGCAGCTACGACAGCCAAGAGACCCAGTACTTC.

The sample holds a few counts of this clonotype. V gene TRBV20-1 combines with J gene TRBJ2-3, with a possible D match to TRBD2 (7 bases). Germline V CDR1 and CDR2: DFQATT, SNEGSKA (reference sequence). V lost 3 bases to trimming and J lost 5 bases, with 21 bases between them. The CDR3 length is 16 residues. The CDR3 DNA reads as TGCAGTGCTAGGTCTCTTAAGGGGGGGCCTGGAGATACGCAGTATTTT. This translates into CSARSLKGGPGDTQYF.

V gene TRBV10-2 combines with J gene TRBJ1-2; D unclear. CDR3 length: 13 amino acids. Germline-derived CDR1 and CDR2 are WSHSY and SAAADI. V shed 3 bases and J shed 7 bases, with 12 bases lying between them. The CDR3, as DNA: TGCGCCAGCAGTGACGCCGGGAACCGTGGCTACACCTTC. It codes for CASSDAGNRGYTF.

This clonotype was seen many times. The gene calls are TRBV20-1 and TRBJ2-1; TRBD1 is a possible D gene (6 bases). This CDR3 region has 14 residues. V was pared by 3 bases and J by 7 bases, with 16 bases between. Looked up from germline, CDR1 is DFQATT and CDR2 is SNEGSKA (reference sequence). The chain's CDR3 is CSARGSGEVNEQFF. Written as DNA, the CDR3 is TGCAGTGCTAGGGGGTCAGGGGAAGTGAATGAGCAGTTCTTC.

This clonotype was recorded many times. The genes are TRBV12-3 or TRBV12-4 and TRBJ2-1; D is perhaps TRBD2 (6 bases). This CDR3 contains 17 residues. Trimming took 6 bases from V and 0 from J, leaving 18 bases between them. The chain's CDR3 is CASSLKGSGFSYNEQFF. In DNA form, the CDR3 reads TGTGCCAGCAGCCTTAAGGGTAGCGGATTCTCCTACAATGAGCAGTTCTTC.

By share of the sample, this clonotype is medium-sized. The V gene is TRBV28, the J gene TRBJ2-1; the D gene is possibly TRBD2 (6 bases). The CDR3 spans 15 residues. The germline CDR1 and CDR2 sequences are MDHEN and SYDVKM. Trimming took off 6 bases at V and 0 bases at J, with 12 bases between the two ends. CDR3 bases: TGTGCCAGCAGCAGGGACTCGAGCTCCTACAATGAGCAGTTCTTC. Translation: CASSRDSSSYNEQFF.

The chain couples TRBV5-4 to TRBJ1-6; TRBD1 aligns across 7 bases. V was pared by 4 bases and J by 10 bases, with 17 bases of the junction left unmatched. CDR1 SGHNT and CDR2 YYREEE come from the germline V gene (reference sequence). CDR3 size: 17 residues. The CDR3: CASSARNAGTVKSPLHF. In nucleotides, the CDR3 is TGTGCCAGCAGCGCGCGGAACGCCGGGACAGTAAAATCACCCCTCCACTTT.

The sample holds many counts of this clonotype. The chain couples TRBV12-3 or TRBV12-4 to TRBJ2-1; tentative D call: TRBD2 (5 bases). V was clipped by 8 bases and J by 6 bases, with 26 bases between them. The CDR3 is made up of 17 amino acids. The CDR3 sequence: CASAPSLGLPEANEQFF. CDR3 bases: TGTGCCAGCGCCCCCTCCCTAGGACTCCCAGAGGCCAATGAGCAGTTCTTC.

This clonotype was detected many times. The gene calls are TRBV7-2 and TRBJ2-5, with D perhaps TRBD1 (6 bases). CDR1 and CDR2 (germline): SGHTA, FQGNSA. This CDR3 is built from 16 residues. V was trimmed by 5 bases and J by 4 bases, leaving 20 bases between them. The CDR3 protein is CASSLEGTPIGETQYF. As DNA, the CDR3 is TGTGCCAGCAGCCTAGAAGGGACACCCATCGGAGAGACCCAGTACTTC.

The CDR3, as DNA: TGCGCCAGCAGTGGTCTAGCGGGAGTGGTCGCCAACCCCTACGAGCAGTACTTC. This translates into CASSGLAGVVANPYEQYF. V gene TRBV10-2 combines with J gene TRBJ2-7, with TRBD2 matching 10 bases. The V gene end was trimmed by 4 bases and the J gene end by 2 bases; junction bases not matched to a gene: 14. Per germline, CDR1 WSHSY and CDR2 SAAADI. The CDR3 extends over 18 amino acids.

Many counts were recorded for this clonotype. This chain joins TRBV6-6 and TRBJ2-2; unclear D gene. V lost 10 bases and J lost 9, with 15 bases in between. The length of the CDR3 is 12 residues. CDR1 is MNHNY and CDR2 is SVGAGI in the germline V gene (reference sequence). CDR3 protein: CAIIGVNRELFF. Written as DNA, the CDR3 is TGTGCCATCATCGGAGTAAACAGGGAGCTGTTTTTT.

This clonotype has at least ten counts. V gene TRBV7-3 combines with J gene TRBJ2-3, with D perhaps matching TRBD2 (5 bases). V was clipped by 5 bases and J by 0 bases, with 12 bases between them. This CDR3 has 15 amino acids. Germline V gene data show CDR1 as SGHTA and CDR2 as FQGTGA. CDR3 sequence: CASSPSGTSTDTQYF. The CDR3 DNA reads TGTGCCAGCAGCCCAAGCGGCACTAGCACAGATACGCAGTATTTT.

Written as DNA, the CDR3 is TGTGCCAGCAGTGAATGGGGGCAAGGAGGAGAAAAACTGTTTTTT. It is translated as CASSEWGQGGEKLFF. The chain recombines TRBV2 with TRBJ1-4, with D maybe TRBD1 (6 bases). The CDR3 has 15 residues. Trimming cost V 2 bases and J 8 bases, with 15 bases left between them. Germline V gene data show CDR1 as SNHLY and CDR2 as FYNNEI.

This clonotype occurred many times. The J gene is TRBJ1-5, the V gene TRBV20-1, with TRBD1 matching over 8 bases. This CDR3 has 13 amino acids. V was pared by 6 bases and J by 3 bases, with 4 bases of the junction left unmatched. Germline loops: CDR1 DFQATT, CDR2 SNEGSKA (reference sequence). The CDR3 bases are TGCAGTGCCATCAGGGGGCCCAATCAGCCCCAGCATTTT. It yields the protein CSAIRGPNQPQHF.

This clonotype was observed many times. The chain couples TRBV11-2 to TRBJ2-3; possible D gene TRBD1, 7 bases. The ends were cut back, 2 bases at V and 6 bases at J, with 15 bases in the middle. Per the germline V gene, CDR1 is SGHAT and CDR2 is FQNNGV. The CDR3 loop spans 15 amino acids. CDR3 DNA: TGTGCCAGCAGCTTAAGGCGGGAAGGGGGCGATACGCAGTATTTT. It specifies CASSLRREGGDTQYF. Drawing the rest from reference TRBV11-2 and TRBJ2-3, the complete variable domain is EAGVAQSPRYKIIEKRQSVAFWCNPISGHATLYWYQQILGQGPKLLIQFQNNGVVDDSQLPKDRFSAERLKGVDSTLKIQPAKLEDSAVYLCASSLRREGGDTQYFGPGTRLTVL.

This clonotype was counted a few times. This chain uses TRBV29-1 with TRBJ2-1; TRBD2 aligns across 12 bases. The length of the CDR3 is 15 residues. Germline V gives CDR1 SQVTM, CDR2 ANQGSEA. V lost 4 bases and J lost 8; bases outside the gene matches: 9. CDR3 residues: CSVGSGLAGIDEQFF. CDR3 DNA: TGCAGCGTTGGAAGCGGACTAGCGGGAATTGATGAGCAGTTCTTC.

Many counts were recorded for this clonotype. The V and J genes are TRBV5-4 and TRBJ2-2; D call uncertain. The V gene's germline CDR1 is SGHNT and CDR2 YYREEE (reference sequence). This CDR3 contains 14 residues. Trimming cost V 0 bases and J 5 bases, with 8 bases left between them. CDR3 residues: CASSLASITGELFF. The CDR3, as DNA: TGTGCCAGCAGCTTGGCCTCAATTACCGGGGAGCTGTTTTTT.

This chain joins TRBV7-8 and TRBJ2-1; no reliable D call. The CDR3 consists of 14 residues. Germline CDR1 and CDR2: SGHVS and FQNEAQ. Trimming left V 1 base short and J 1 base short, with 5 bases between. This CDR3 reads CASSLGKSYNEQFF. The CDR3 DNA sequence: TGTGCCAGCAGCTTAGGGAAGTCCTACAATGAGCAGTTCTTC.

The J gene is TRBJ2-3, the V gene TRBV20-1; 14 bases agree with TRBD2. Unmatched junction bases numbered 11, after V lost 6 bases and J lost 0 bases. CDR3 length equals 18 residues. Germline CDR1 reads DFQATT; CDR2 reads SNEGSKA (reference sequence). CDR3 nucleotides: TGCAGTGCCGCGGGACTAGCGGGGGACCTTGCTAGCACAGATACGCAGTATTTT. Amino acids: CSAAGLAGDLASTDTQYF.

In this sample, this clonotype turned up many times. J is TRBJ1-1 and V is TRBV20-1; 7 positions agree with TRBD1. With V trimmed by 3 bases and J by 9 bases, 10 bases remained unmatched. Germline V gene sequence: CDR1 DFQATT, CDR2 SNEGSKA (reference sequence). The CDR3 extends over 13 amino acids. In DNA, the CDR3 is TGCAGTGCTAGGGACTTACAGGGGCTGAAAGCTTTCTTT. Translated, it gives CSARDLQGLKAFF.

This chain links TRBV7-8 with TRBJ1-6; TRBD1 matches at 7 bases. The trim removed 5 bases at V and 5 bases at J, leaving 3 bases unmatched. Germline CDR1 SGHVS, CDR2 FQNEAQ. The CDR3 contains 14 residues. The CDR3 sequence: CASSTTGNNSPLHF. The CDR3 DNA follows: TGTGCCAGCAGCACGACAGGGAATAATTCACCCCTCCACTTT.

CDR3 protein: CASSPGQGQTYEQYF. In nucleotides, the CDR3 is TGTGCCAGCTCACCGGGACAGGGCCAAACCTACGAGCAGTACTTC. The J gene is TRBJ2-7, the V gene TRBV18; TRBD1 agrees at 9 bases. Per the germline V gene, CDR1 is KGHSH and CDR2 is LQKENI. The CDR3 is made up of 15 amino acids. Unmatched junction bases numbered 5, after V lost 3 bases and J lost 2 bases. The complete variable domain, with remaining parts taken from reference TRBV18 and TRBJ2-7, reads NAGVMQNPRHLVRRRGQEARLRCSPMKGHSHVYWYRQLPEEGLKFMVYLQKENIIDESGMPKERFSAEFPKEGPSILRIQQVVRGDSAAYFCASSPGQGQTYEQYFGPGTRLTVT.

This clonotype has a handful of counts. This chain uses TRBV29-1 with TRBJ2-3, with TRBD1 matching 11 bases. V trimming: 3 bases; J trimming: 7 bases; junction bases outside the gene matches: 3. The CDR3 sequence is 13 residues long. Germline V gene lookup returns CDR1 SQVTM and CDR2 ANQGSEA. Here the CDR3 reads CSVEGQGGNTQYF. In DNA form, the CDR3 reads TGCAGCGTTGAGGGACAGGGGGGAAATACGCAGTATTTT.

V is TRBV7-9 and J is TRBJ2-7; D might be TRBD2 (6 bases). Germline CDR1 is SEHNR and CDR2 is FQNEAQ (reference sequence). Trimming pared 0 bases from V and 4 bases from J, leaving 7 bases between. The CDR3 spans 13 residues. The DNA of the CDR3 is TGTGCCAGCAGCTTAGCGGGGACTTACGAGCAGTACTTC. Its translation: CASSLAGTYEQYF.

The sample holds many counts of this clonotype. The chain couples TRBV7-2 to TRBJ2-2; TRBD1 or TRBD2 may be the D gene (5 bases each). Deletions cut 5 bases from V and 4 bases from J, with 17 bases between. CDR1 and CDR2 from the germline V gene are SGHTA and FQGNSA. This CDR3 spans 16 amino acids. The CDR3 DNA is TGTGCCAGCAGCGGGGCTAGCCTTCATTTCACCGGGGAGCTGTTTTTT. Translation: CASSGASLHFTGELFF.

This clonotype was observed a few times. CDR3 sequence reads: CASRDRGGPGANVLTF. In DNA, the CDR3 is TGTGCCAGTAGAGACAGGGGAGGACCCGGGGCCAACGTCCTGACTTTC. The chain recombines TRBV19 with TRBJ2-6, with 8 bases identical to TRBD1. V was pared by 6 bases and J by 4 bases, with 8 bases of the junction left unmatched. The CDR3 runs 16 residues. Germline V lookup: CDR1 LNHDA, CDR2 SQIVND (reference sequence).